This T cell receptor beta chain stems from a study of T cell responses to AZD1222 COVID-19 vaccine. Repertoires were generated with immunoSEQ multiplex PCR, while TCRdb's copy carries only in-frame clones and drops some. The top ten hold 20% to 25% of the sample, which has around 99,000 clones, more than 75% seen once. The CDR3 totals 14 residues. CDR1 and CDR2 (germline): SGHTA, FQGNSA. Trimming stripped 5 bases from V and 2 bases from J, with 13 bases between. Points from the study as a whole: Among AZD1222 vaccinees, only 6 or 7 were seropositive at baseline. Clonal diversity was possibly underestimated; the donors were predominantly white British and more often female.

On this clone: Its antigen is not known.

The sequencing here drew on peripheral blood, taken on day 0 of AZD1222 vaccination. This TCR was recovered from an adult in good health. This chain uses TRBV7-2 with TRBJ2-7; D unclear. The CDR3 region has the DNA TGTGCCAGCAGCCGTAACATCGTTACCTACGAGCAGTACTTC. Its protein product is CASSRNIVTYEQYF.